A single sample gave rise to the 25 T cell receptor beta chains below, sequenced in a study of OX40 agonist ivuxolimab in advanced cancers. Repertoires were generated with immunoSEQ multiplex PCR, while TCRdb's copy carries only in-frame clones and drops some. In the table there are 65,000 to 80,000 clones, 84% of which are singletons. The sample was CD4+ or CD8+ T cells sorted from blood, taken in a trial of the OX40 agonist ivuxolimab. These receptors were taken from an adult with an advanced solid tumor such as melanoma, head and neck, liver or kidney cancer.

The J gene is TRBJ2-7, the V gene TRBV6-1; TRBD1 aligns across 8 bases. V lost 5 bases, J lost 4 bases, and 10 bases stayed unmatched. Germline CDR1 is MNHNS and CDR2 is SASEGT. CDR3 size: 15 residues. This chain's CDR3 is CASSRQGMVLYEQYF. In DNA form, the CDR3 reads TGTGCCAGCAGTAGACAGGGGATGGTGCTTTACGAGCAGTACTTC.

Only a few counts were recorded for this clone. J is TRBJ2-5 and V is TRBV7-8, with 13 bases that match TRBD2. This CDR3 contains 16 residues. Germline V lookup: CDR1 SGHVS, CDR2 FQNEAQ. The junction had 6 bases not matched to a gene; V was cut back by 4 bases and J by 4 bases. The CDR3 loop reads CASSSTSGGALETQYF. CDR3 in DNA: TGTGCCAGCAGCTCTACTAGCGGGGGGGCCCTAGAGACCCAGTACTTC. Complete variable domain (other parts from reference TRBV7-8 and TRBJ2-5): GAGVSQSPRYKVAKRGQDVALRCDPISGHVSLFWYQQALGQGPEFLTYFQNEAQLDKSGLPSDRFFAERPEGSVSTLKIQRTQQEDSAVYLCASSSTSGGALETQYFGPGTRLLVL.

The J gene is TRBJ1-5, the V gene TRBV19; D is possibly TRBD1 (5 bases). Trimming took off 3 bases at V and 3 bases at J, with 24 bases between the two ends. The CDR3 is 19 amino acids. Germline CDR1 LNHDA, CDR2 SQIVND (reference sequence). As DNA, the CDR3 is TGTGCCAGTAGTATTGGTCCAGGGAAGGTAAGAGGGGACAATCAGCCCCAGCATTTT. It is translated as CASSIGPGKVRGDNQPQHF.

V gene TRBV28 combines with J gene TRBJ1-5; 7 bases fit TRBD1. This CDR3 contains 15 residues. Germline CDR1 reads MDHEN; CDR2 reads SYDVKM. V shed 7 bases, J shed 1 base, and the junction held 7 bases outside the gene matches. CDR3 nucleotide sequence: TGTGCCAGCATCACAGGGGTTGTGAGCAATCAGCCCCAGCATTTT. This translates into CASITGVVSNQPQHF.

J is TRBJ2-2 and V is TRBV5-1, with 10 bases matching TRBD2. The J segment lost 5 bases and the V segment lost 0 bases, leaving 7 bases of the junction unmatched. The CDR3 is 17 amino acids. The V gene's germline CDR1 is SGHRS and CDR2 YFSETQ. The DNA for the CDR3 is TGCGCCAGCAGCTTGGCCGGGACTAGCGAGGGGACCGGGGAGCTGTTTTTT. This gives the protein CASSLAGTSEGTGELFF. Full variable domain (missing parts from reference TRBV5-1 and TRBJ2-2): KAGVTQTPRYLIKTRGQQVTLSCSPISGHRSVSWYQQTPGQGLQFLFEYFSETQRNKGNFPGRFSGRQFSNSRSEMNVSTLELGDSALYLCASSLAGTSEGTGELFFGEGSRLTVL.

This clone was detected once. This chain connects TRBV4-3 to TRBJ2-2, with D uncertain. Germline V gives CDR1 LGHNA, CDR2 YSLEER. V dropped 0 bases and J dropped 7 bases, with 24 bases sitting between them. CDR3 length: 19 residues. CDR3 sequence reads: CASSQDLEQWASSGGELFF. The CDR3 region has the DNA TGCGCCAGCAGCCAAGATCTGGAGCAGTGGGCCTCATCGGGCGGGGAGCTGTTTTTT.

The genes are TRBV29-1 and TRBJ2-7; possible D gene TRBD2, 6 bases. CDR1 and CDR2 from the germline V gene are SQVTM and ANQGSEA. The CDR3 runs 14 residues. Trimming took off 1 base at V and 0 bases at J, with 10 bases between the two ends. CDR3 amino acids: CSVEVVGGSYEQYF. The CDR3 region has the DNA TGCAGCGTTGAAGTTGTGGGGGGCTCCTACGAGCAGTACTTC.

V and J are TRBV5-4 and TRBJ2-5; TRBD2 agrees at 9 bases. V trimming: 3 bases; J trimming: 3 bases; junction bases outside the gene matches: 9. Germline V gene data show CDR1 as SGHNT and CDR2 as YYREEE (reference sequence). There are 16 residues in the CDR3. CDR3 residues: CASSSRTSVREETQYF. CDR3 nucleotide sequence: TGTGCCAGCAGCTCGCGGACTAGCGTTCGGGAAGAGACCCAGTACTTC.

This chain joins TRBV6-1 and TRBJ2-5; D possibly matches TRBD1 or TRBD2 (6 bases each). Deletions cut 6 bases from V and 2 bases from J, with 13 bases between. The CDR3 is 14 residues long. From germline, CDR1 is MNHNS and CDR2 SASEGT. The CDR3: CASSGGRAQETQYF. The CDR3 DNA sequence: TGTGCCAGCAGCGGGGGCCGGGCTCAAGAGACCCAGTACTTC.

J is TRBJ1-2 and V is TRBV19, with D perhaps TRBD1 (5 bases). The V end lost 6 bases, the J end lost 7 bases, and 27 bases lay between the germline ends. Germline CDR1 LNHDA, CDR2 SQIVND (reference sequence). The CDR3 is 17 amino acids. The CDR3 is CASSTGGGRRPYSGYTF. CDR3 DNA sequence: TGTGCCAGTAGCACCGGGGGAGGGCGAAGACCCTATTCTGGCTACACCTTC.

The J gene is TRBJ2-3, the V gene TRBV2; D ambiguous. CDR3 length equals 16 residues. Germline V gene data show CDR1 as SNHLY and CDR2 as FYNNEI. V lost 0 bases and J 1 base, leaving 11 bases between the germline ends. The CDR3 sequence is CASSEAEYLRTDTQYF. DNA for the CDR3: TGTGCCAGCAGTGAAGCCGAATACCTCCGCACAGATACGCAGTATTTT. The entire variable domain, with the rest obtained from reference TRBV2 and TRBJ2-3, is as follows: EPEVTQTPSHQVTQMGQEVILRCVPISNHLYFYWYRQILGQKVEFLVSFYNNEISEKSEIFDDQFSVERPDGSNFTLKIRSTKLEDSAMYFCASSEAEYLRTDTQYFGPGTRLTVL.

CDR3 loop: CASSSSRRGTYEQYF. Here the CDR3 DNA reads TGTGCCAGCAGCTCATCCCGGAGGGGTACCTACGAGCAGTACTTC. This chain links TRBV11-2 with TRBJ2-7; TRBD2 might be the D (6 bases). The V end lost 4 bases, the J end lost 2 bases, and 15 bases lay between the germline ends. Looked up from germline, CDR1 is SGHAT and CDR2 is FQNNGV. This CDR3 is 15 amino acids long. Using reference TRBV11-2 and TRBJ2-7 for the parts outside the CDR3, the full variable domain is EAGVAQSPRYKIIEKRQSVAFWCNPISGHATLYWYQQILGQGPKLLIQFQNNGVVDDSQLPKDRFSAERLKGVDSTLKIQPAKLEDSAVYLCASSSSRRGTYEQYFGPGTRLTVT.

The chain combines TRBV23-1 with TRBJ2-1; 7 nucleotides match TRBD1. TRBV23-1 is an ORF, and what it does is uncertain. V lost 9 bases to trimming and J lost 2 bases; unmatched junction nucleotides: 10. This CDR3 is 15 amino acids long. CDR3 protein: CASQGTASTYNEQFF. The CDR3 DNA follows: TGCGCCAGTCAAGGGACAGCGAGTACCTACAATGAGCAGTTCTTC.

The CDR3 bases are TGTGCCAGCACTCCAGGAGGGGTCGATCAGCCCCAGCATTTT. It is translated as CASTPGGVDQPQHF. This rearrangement joins TRBV6-5 to TRBJ1-5; D might be TRBD1 (5 bases). Germline-derived CDR1 and CDR2 are MNHEY and SVGAGI. Trimming cost V 7 bases and J 5 bases, with 15 bases left between them. The CDR3 length is 14 residues.

This clone has only one observation. The chain joins TRBV2 to TRBJ2-3; D is unresolved. V shed 3 bases and J shed 7 bases, with 11 bases lying between them. Germline-derived CDR1 and CDR2 are SNHLY and FYNNEI. The CDR3 runs 13 residues. The CDR3: CASSEGQVNTQYF. DNA for the CDR3: TGTGCCAGCAGTGAGGGCCAGGTGAATACGCAGTATTTT.

This clone was seen only a few times. The rearrangement links TRBV9 to TRBJ2-5, with D possibly matching TRBD2 (6 bases). CDR3 length equals 16 residues. The germline V gene encodes CDR1 SGDLS and CDR2 YYNGEE. V lost 4 bases, J lost 2 bases, and 18 bases lay in between. The DNA of the CDR3 is TGTGCCAGCAGCACGCGGGCCGGGGCGGGGCAAGAGACCCAGTACTTC. Protein product: CASSTRAGAGQETQYF.

The rearrangement uses TRBV7-2 and TRBJ2-5; possibly TRBD2 for D (7 bases). This CDR3 has 15 residues. The germline gives CDR1 SGHTA, CDR2 FQGNSA. Trimming removed 6 bases from V and 1 base from J, with 15 bases in between. As DNA, the CDR3 is TGTGCCAGCAGTTATGGGGGGGCGATCCAAGAGACCCAGTACTTC. Translating it yields CASSYGGAIQETQYF.

This clone came up a few times. The same CDR3 is also encoded by other DNA sequences in this sample. The genes are TRBV18 and TRBJ1-1; the match to TRBD1 covers 8 bases. This CDR3 spans 13 amino acids. With V trimmed by 3 bases and J by 3 bases, 0 bases remained unmatched. Germline V gives CDR1 KGHSH, CDR2 LQKENI. CDR3 coding DNA: TGTGCCAGCTCACCGGGACAGGACACTGAAGCTTTCTTT. It yields the protein CASSPGQDTEAFF.

CDR3 DNA: TGTGCCAGCAGCCCCCCTGGGAACACTGAAGCTTTCTTT. This encodes CASSPPGNTEAFF. The genes are TRBV7-9 and TRBJ1-1, with unresolved D. CDR1 is SEHNR and CDR2 is FQNEAQ in the germline V gene (reference sequence). The CDR3 is 13 amino acids. V was cut by 5 bases and J by 1 base, with 8 bases left in between.

The chain joins TRBV27 to TRBJ2-2, with D perhaps TRBD1 (6 bases). CDR1 and CDR2 (germline): MNHEY, SMNVEV (reference sequence). The V gene lost 4 bases and the J gene lost 2 bases, with 14 bases spanning the gap. CDR3 length: 16 amino acids. In DNA form, the CDR3 reads TGTGCCAGCAGTTCAGGGATACAGGGAAACACCGGGGAGCTGTTTTTT. As protein: CASSSGIQGNTGELFF.

Points on this clone: The sample has other DNA sequences that encode this CDR3 too. The CDR3 DNA sequence: TGTGCCAGCAGCAGGGGACAGGAGGTAGGGACTGAAGCTTTCTTT. Translating gives CASSRGQEVGTEAFF. V usage is TRBV5-4 and J usage is TRBJ1-1; the match to TRBD1 covers 8 bases. CDR1 is SGHNT and CDR2 is YYREEE in the germline V gene (reference sequence). With 4 bases clipped from V and 5 bases from J, the junction kept 10 bases outside the gene matches. This CDR3 has 15 residues.

The chain recombines TRBV6-6 with TRBJ1-4; no clear D. The ends were cut back, 6 bases at V and 0 bases at J, with 8 bases in the middle. Germline V gene sequence: CDR1 MNHNY, CDR2 SVGAGI (reference sequence). The CDR3 runs to 14 residues. The CDR3, as DNA: TGTGCCAGCAGGGACGGAACAACTAATGAAAAACTGTTTTTT. Its protein is CASRDGTTNEKLFF.

CDR3 residues: CASSPRTGGDSPLHF. The CDR3 nucleotides read TGCGCCAGCAGCCCTCGGACAGGGGGCGATTCACCCCTCCACTTT. This chain joins TRBV5-1 and TRBJ1-6; 11 bases agree with TRBD1. Germline assignment: CDR1 SGHRS and CDR2 YFSETQ. CDR3 length equals 15 residues. Germline trimming cut 4 bases from V and 8 bases from J; bases unmatched to any gene: 5.

The chain uses TRBV7-9 and TRBJ1-1; 7 nucleotides agree with TRBD1. Germline V gene sequence: CDR1 SEHNR, CDR2 FQNEAQ (reference sequence). This CDR3 region has 16 residues. The V gene end was trimmed by 0 bases and the J gene end by 1 base; junction bases not matched to a gene: 5. CDR3 protein: CASSLAWDRKNTEAFF. Here the CDR3 DNA reads TGTGCCAGCAGCTTAGCCTGGGACAGAAAGAACACTGAAGCTTTCTTT. Combining the CDR3 with reference TRBV7-9 and TRBJ1-1 gives the whole variable domain DTGVSQNPRHKITKRGQNVTFRCDPISEHNRLYWYRQTLGQGPEFLTYFQNEAQLEKSRLLSDRFSAERPKGSFSTLEIQRTEQGDSAMYLCASSLAWDRKNTEAFFGQGTRLTVV.

The V and J genes are TRBV2 and TRBJ1-4; TRBD1 agrees at 7 bases. The germline gives CDR1 SNHLY, CDR2 FYNNEI. The J segment lost 2 bases and the V segment lost 6 bases, leaving 6 bases of the junction unmatched. The CDR3 spans 15 residues. CDR3 coding DNA: TGTGCCAGCAGGGTAAACAGGGGTACTAATGAAAAACTGTTTTTT. Amino acid sequence: CASRVNRGTNEKLFF.